These T cell receptor beta chains were read from a single sample in a study of T cells after yellow fever vaccination. MiXCR was run by TCRdb on the 5' RACE reads, yielding one entry per CDR3 protein. The profile shows some 550,000 distinct CDR3 sequences, roughly 19% of them singletons. The specimen was PBMCs, collected 15 days after the yellow fever booster vaccination. The receptor set was obtained from a man aged 30 to 39 who received the YFV17D yellow fever vaccine. CDR3s include the opening cysteine and the closing phenylalanine or tryptophan. A D gene is named only where the DNA matches it firmly. The size of a clone is reported for some rows only, either as once, few or many, or as a class for expanded clones.

DNA: TGCAGTGCTAGAGATACGGGGACTAAGGCCTACGAGCAGTACTTC
CDR3: CSARDTGTKAYEQYF
size: -
J: TRBJ2-7
V: TRBV20-1
D: TRBD2

DNA: TGTGCCAGCAAAGACCTTGGGCCCCCGTATTTT
CDR3: CASKDLGPPYF
size: -
J: TRBJ2-3
V: TRBV28
D: -

DNA: TGTGCCAGCAGTGAAGGGGTTTCGAACTACGAGCAGTACTTC
CDR3: CASSEGVSNYEQYF
size: -
J: TRBJ2-7
V: TRBV2
D: -

DNA: TGCAGTGCTCGGGGACTAGCGGGTTTCGCAGATACGCAGTATTTT
CDR3: CSARGLAGFADTQYF
size: -
J: TRBJ2-3
V: TRBV20-1
D: TRBD2

DNA: TGTGCCAGCAGCTCTTCCACTCTACAGTTCTTC
CDR3: CASSSSTLQFF
size: -
J: TRBJ2-1
V: TRBV5-4
D: -

DNA: TGCAGTGCTACGGGGGTCCCAAGCTCTTACGAGCAGTACTTC
CDR3: CSATGVPSSYEQYF
size: -
J: TRBJ2-7
V: TRBV20-1
D: -

DNA: TGTGCCAGCAGCTTGGTCCCCGAAAGGACAGCCTACAATGAGCAGTTCTTC
CDR3: CASSLVPERTAYNEQFF
size: -
J: TRBJ2-1
V: TRBV5-5
D: -

DNA: TGCAGTGCTACCGAAGGGCAGAATAATCAGCCCCAGCATTTT
CDR3: CSATEGQNNQPQHF
size: -
J: TRBJ1-5
V: TRBV20-1
D: -

DNA: TGCAGTGCTGTCAGCGGATACACAGATACGCAGTATTTT
CDR3: CSAVSGYTDTQYF
size: -
J: TRBJ2-3
V: TRBV20-1
D: -

DNA: TGCGCCAGCAGCTACACTAGCACAGATACGCAGTATTTT
CDR3: CASSYTSTDTQYF
size: -
J: TRBJ2-3
V: TRBV5-1
D: -

DNA: TGTGCCAGCAGAGGGACAGGGGACGCATACGAGCAGTACTTC
CDR3: CASRGTGDAYEQYF
size: -
J: TRBJ2-7
V: TRBV28
D: TRBD1

DNA: TGCACCGGGACTAGCGGGGTACAAGGAGAGACCCAGTACTTC
CDR3: CTGTSGVQGETQYF
size: few
J: TRBJ2-5
V: TRBV29-1
D: TRBD2

DNA: TGCAGTGCTAGAGGTTCTTATTTGTCCGGGGAGCTGTTTTTT
CDR3: CSARGSYLSGELFF
size: few
J: TRBJ2-2
V: TRBV20-1
D: -

DNA: TGCAGCGGGAGGAGTCCCGGCGGGAGGGCTAGAGAACGAGAGCAGTTCTTC
CDR3: CSGRSPGGRAREREQFF
size: few
J: TRBJ2-1
V: TRBV29-1
D: TRBD2

DNA: TGCGCCAGCAGCCTGACTGCTGAAGAGACCCAGTACTTC
CDR3: CASSLTAEETQYF
size: -
J: TRBJ2-5
V: TRBV4-3
D: -

DNA: TGCAGTGCGCCTACGACTGGAAGCTCCTACAATGAGCAGTTCTTC
CDR3: CSAPTTGSSYNEQFF
size: few
J: TRBJ2-1
V: TRBV20-1
D: -

DNA: TGTGCCAGCAGCTTGGCCGTCGCGGGACTAGATGAGCAGTTCTTC
CDR3: CASSLAVAGLDEQFF
size: few
J: TRBJ2-1
V: TRBV5-4
D: TRBD2

DNA: TGTGCCAGTAGTATATTCAAATCTAATGAGCAGTTCTTC
CDR3: CASSIFKSNEQFF
size: -
J: TRBJ2-1
V: TRBV19
D: -

DNA: TGCGCCAGCAGCCAAGATCTGGGGACAGTTGCTCAGCCCCAGCATTTT
CDR3: CASSQDLGTVAQPQHF
size: -
J: TRBJ1-5
V: TRBV4-3
D: TRBD1

DNA: TGTGCCAGCAGCCTCGGGGGCGGGGGGTTCACAGATACGCAGTATTTT
CDR3: CASSLGGGGFTDTQYF
size: few
J: TRBJ2-3
V: TRBV7-2
D: TRBD2

DNA: TGTGCCAGCGCATGGGGAGTTTATGGCTACACCTTC
CDR3: CASAWGVYGYTF
size: few
J: TRBJ1-2
V: TRBV12-3/TRBV12-4
D: -

DNA: TGTGCCAGCAGTTACTCGATAGGTCAGGGGGCGTCCTACGAGCAGTACTTC
CDR3: CASSYSIGQGASYEQYF
size: few
J: TRBJ2-7
V: TRBV6-5
D: TRBD1

DNA: TGCAGTGCCCGACGGTCAACCTTTGACATCACGAACTATGGCTACACCTTC
CDR3: CSARRSTFDITNYGYTF
size: -
J: TRBJ1-2
V: TRBV20-1
D: -

DNA: TGCAGTGCTAGATCCTCTCGGGCCAGGTCCTCGTGGGAGCAGTACTTC
CDR3: CSARSSRARSSWEQYF
size: -
J: TRBJ2-7
V: TRBV20-1
D: -

DNA: TGTGCCACCAGCACTAGACTAGCGGGAACAGATACGCAGTATTTT
CDR3: CATSTRLAGTDTQYF
size: -
J: TRBJ2-3
V: TRBV15
D: TRBD2

DNA: TGCAGTGCTGCTCTCCCCGGGACTAGTTCCGGGGAGCAGTACTTC
CDR3: CSAALPGTSSGEQYF
size: few
J: TRBJ2-7
V: TRBV20-1
D: TRBD2

DNA: TGCGCCAGCAGCCTCAGGGGCAGGGCGGCAGATACGCAGTATTTT
CDR3: CASSLRGRAADTQYF
size: -
J: TRBJ2-3
V: TRBV4-3
D: -

DNA: TGCGCCAGCAGCCCGGGAGCCGAGGGTTACGAGCAGTACTTC
CDR3: CASSPGAEGYEQYF
size: -
J: TRBJ2-7
V: TRBV5-1
D: -

DNA: TGCAGCGTTGGACAGGGGATGGAGACCCAGTACTTC
CDR3: CSVGQGMETQYF
size: -
J: TRBJ2-5
V: TRBV29-1
D: TRBD1

DNA: TGTGCCAGCAGCTCGAGCACTAGCGTGTACAATGAGCAGTTCTTC
CDR3: CASSSSTSVYNEQFF
size: -
J: TRBJ2-1
V: TRBV7-2
D: TRBD2

DNA: TGCGCCAGCAGCTTGCAGCCTAGCGGGACCAGCTCCTACGAGCAGTACTTC
CDR3: CASSLQPSGTSSYEQYF
size: few
J: TRBJ2-7
V: TRBV5-1
D: TRBD2

DNA: TGTGCCAGCAGACCACAGGGAATGAACACTGAAGCTTTCTTT
CDR3: CASRPQGMNTEAFF
size: -
J: TRBJ1-1
V: TRBV6-1
D: -

DNA: TGTGCCAGCATAGTAGGAGGGAACACCGGGGAGCTGTTTTTT
CDR3: CASIVGGNTGELFF
size: few
J: TRBJ2-2
V: TRBV7-9
D: -

DNA: TGTGCCAGCAGCTCGGGACTAGCGGGAAACACCGGGGAGCTGTTTTTT
CDR3: CASSSGLAGNTGELFF
size: few
J: TRBJ2-2
V: TRBV5-4
D: TRBD2

DNA: TGTGCCAGCAGTGAACCCCTAGGGGGACAGGGCAACACCGGGGAGCTGTTTTTT
CDR3: CASSEPLGGQGNTGELFF
size: few
J: TRBJ2-2
V: TRBV25-1
D: TRBD1

DNA: TGTGCCAGCAGTCGGGACAGGATCTCCTACGAGCAGTACTTC
CDR3: CASSRDRISYEQYF
size: -
J: TRBJ2-7
V: TRBV6-2/TRBV6-3
D: TRBD1

DNA: TGCAGTGCTCTGGGGGAACTAAACATTCAGTACTTC
CDR3: CSALGELNIQYF
size: -
J: TRBJ2-4
V: TRBV20-1
D: -

DNA: TGTGCCAGCAGCCCGAACATGCGCACCTACAATGAGCAGTTCTTC
CDR3: CASSPNMRTYNEQFF
size: few
J: TRBJ2-1
V: TRBV3-1
D: -

DNA: TGTGCCAGCAGTGACCCAGGCTCCTACAATGAGCAGTTCTTC
CDR3: CASSDPGSYNEQFF
size: -
J: TRBJ2-1
V: TRBV2
D: -

DNA: TGTGCCAGCAGCTACCGAGGGTCTAGCTACGAGCAGTACTTC
CDR3: CASSYRGSSYEQYF
size: many
J: TRBJ2-7
V: TRBV7-9
D: -

DNA: TGCGCCAGCAGCTTGGATCTAGCGGGACGGTCTGGGAATGAGCAGTTCTTC
CDR3: CASSLDLAGRSGNEQFF
size: few
J: TRBJ2-1
V: TRBV5-1
D: TRBD2

DNA: TGCAGTGCTAGATCCCTAGCGGGAGTCGAGACCCAGTACTTC
CDR3: CSARSLAGVETQYF
size: -
J: TRBJ2-5
V: TRBV20-1
D: TRBD2